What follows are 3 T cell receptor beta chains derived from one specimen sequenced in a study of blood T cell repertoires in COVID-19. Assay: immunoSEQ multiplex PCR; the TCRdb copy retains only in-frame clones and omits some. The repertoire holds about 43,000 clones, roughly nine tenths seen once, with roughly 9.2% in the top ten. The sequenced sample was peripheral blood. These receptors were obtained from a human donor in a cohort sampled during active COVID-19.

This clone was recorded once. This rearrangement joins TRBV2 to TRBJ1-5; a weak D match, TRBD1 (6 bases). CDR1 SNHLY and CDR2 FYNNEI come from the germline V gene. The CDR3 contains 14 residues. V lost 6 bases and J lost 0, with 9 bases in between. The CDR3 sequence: CASRAGDSNQPQHF. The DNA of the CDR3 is TGTGCCAGCAGAGCAGGGGATAGCAATCAGCCCCAGCATTTT.

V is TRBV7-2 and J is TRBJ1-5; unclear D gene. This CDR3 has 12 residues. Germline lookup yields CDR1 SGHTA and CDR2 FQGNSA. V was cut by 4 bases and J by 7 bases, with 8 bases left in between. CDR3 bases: TGTGCCAGCAGCTCCGGGATGCAGCCCCAGCATTTT. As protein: CASSSGMQPQHF.

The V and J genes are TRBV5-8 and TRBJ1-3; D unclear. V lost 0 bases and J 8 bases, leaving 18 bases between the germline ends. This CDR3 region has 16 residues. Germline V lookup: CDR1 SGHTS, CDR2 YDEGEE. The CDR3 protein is CASSLASFGMGDTIYF. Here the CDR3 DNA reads TGTGCCAGCAGCTTGGCCTCCTTCGGGATGGGAGACACCATATATTTT.